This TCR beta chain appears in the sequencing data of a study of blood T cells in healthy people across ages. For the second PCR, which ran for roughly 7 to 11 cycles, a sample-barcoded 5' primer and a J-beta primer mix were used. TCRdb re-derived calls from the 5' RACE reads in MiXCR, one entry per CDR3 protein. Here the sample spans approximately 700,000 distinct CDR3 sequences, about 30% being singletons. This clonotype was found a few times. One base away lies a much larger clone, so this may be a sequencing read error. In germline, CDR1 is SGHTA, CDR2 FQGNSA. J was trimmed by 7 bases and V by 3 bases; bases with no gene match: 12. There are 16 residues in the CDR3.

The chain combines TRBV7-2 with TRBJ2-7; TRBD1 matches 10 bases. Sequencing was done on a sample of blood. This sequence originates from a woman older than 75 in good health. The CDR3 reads CASSFRDRGEYNEQYF. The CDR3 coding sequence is TGTGCCAGCAGCTTCCGGGACAGGGGTGAATACAATGAGCAGTACTTC.